Listed here are 15 T cell receptor beta chains from one sample, sequenced in a study of cytomegalovirus exposure and HLA in healthy donors. PCR used 60 Vbeta primers and 13 Jbeta primers. Data came from immunoSEQ multiplex PCR; TCRdb stores just in-frame clones and leaves some out. The profile shows 97,000 or so clones, 9.4% of them singletons. Material: PBMCs. These receptors all come from a middle-aged man in good health and CMV-seropositive.

The chain combines TRBV20-1 with TRBJ1-2; D gene uncertain. There are 11 residues in the CDR3. V was cut by 1 base and J by 9 bases, with 9 bases left in between. Germline CDR1 is DFQATT and CDR2 is SNEGSKA (reference sequence). CDR3 coding DNA: TGCAGTGCTAGAGTGCTTCAGAGCTACACCTTC. It yields the protein CSARVLQSYTF.

The sample holds a few counts of this clone. The chain joins TRBV7-9 to TRBJ1-1; 12 bases line up with TRBD1. This CDR3 contains 16 residues. Germline lookup yields CDR1 SEHNR and CDR2 FQNEAQ (reference sequence). V gave up 5 bases and J gave up 5 bases; unmatched junction bases: 9. The CDR3 is CASSPGTGGTLTEAFF. Written as DNA, the CDR3 is TGTGCCAGCAGCCCCGGGACAGGGGGCACCCTAACTGAAGCTTTCTTT.

The chain uses TRBV7-2 and TRBJ1-5, with 9 bases lining up with TRBD1. Germline CDR1 is SGHTA and CDR2 is FQGNSA. The CDR3 runs to 15 residues. V shed 6 bases and J 5 bases; nucleotides not matched to a gene: 8. The CDR3 spells CASRAGQGYDQPQHF. The CDR3 region has the DNA TGTGCCAGCAGGGCGGGACAGGGCTATGATCAGCCCCAGCATTTT.

The chain carries TRBV6-1 and TRBJ2-7, with D tentatively TRBD2 (6 bases). The germline V and J ends were trimmed by 8 bases and 2 bases, with 13 bases remaining between them. The V gene's germline CDR1 is MNHNS and CDR2 SASEGT. The CDR3 totals 13 residues. The CDR3 DNA follows: TGTGCCAGCCGTCACGGGGGACCCTACGAGCAGTACTTC. This sequence encodes CASRHGGPYEQYF.

This sequence joins TRBV7-9 and TRBJ2-7; D possibly corresponds to TRBD1 (6 bases). Germline CDR1 is SEHNR and CDR2 is FQNEAQ (reference sequence). This CDR3 region has 16 residues. Trimming took 1 base from V and 2 from J, leaving 15 bases between them. This chain's CDR3 is CASSLGVGRGAYEQYF. In DNA form, the CDR3 reads TGTGCCAGCAGCTTAGGGGTTGGCAGGGGTGCCTACGAGCAGTACTTC.

This clone was recorded a few times. The chain uses TRBV5-4 and TRBJ1-3; D gene ambiguous. In germline, CDR1 is SGHNT, CDR2 YYREEE (reference sequence). The CDR3 consists of 16 residues. Trimming shortened V by 4 bases and J by 0 bases, and 14 bases separated the two germline ends. The DNA for the CDR3 is TGTGCCAGCAGCCCTGGGCCAGCACGCTCTGGAAACACCATATATTTT. Translation: CASSPGPARSGNTIYF.

CDR3: CAWSTRQGNTNYGYTF. CDR3 nucleotides: TGTGCCTGGAGTACACGACAGGGCAACACTAACTATGGCTACACCTTC. The V and J genes are TRBV30 and TRBJ1-2; 7 nucleotides match TRBD1. V lost 2 bases and J lost 0; bases outside the gene matches: 9. Germline loops: CDR1 GTSNPN, CDR2 SVGIG (reference sequence). This CDR3 has 16 residues. Supplemented by reference TRBV30 and TRBJ1-2, the full variable domain reads SQTIHQWPATLVQPVGSPLSLECTVEGTSNPNLYWYRQAAGRGLQLLFYSVGIGQISSEVPQNLSASRPQDRQFILSSKKLLLSDSGFYLCAWSTRQGNTNYGYTFGSGTRLTVV.

This chain links TRBV7-6 with TRBJ2-7; D unclear. The CDR3 totals 12 residues. Deletions cut 0 bases from V and 6 bases from J, with 6 bases between. Germline V gene sequence: CDR1 SGHVS, CDR2 FNYEAQ. CDR3 region: CASSLATSEQYF. CDR3 nucleotides: TGTGCCAGCAGCTTAGCAACCAGCGAGCAGTACTTC. The whole variable domain, filled in from reference TRBV7-6 and TRBJ2-7, reads GAGVSQSPRYKVTKRGQDVALRCDPISGHVSLYWYRQALGQGPEFLTYFNYEAQQDKSGLPNDRFSAERPEGSISTLTIQRTEQRDSAMYRCASSLATSEQYFGPGTRLTVT.

The chain combines TRBV14 with TRBJ2-3; D perhaps matches TRBD2 (5 bases). The CDR3 contains 14 residues. V was pared by 2 bases and J by 3 bases, with 9 bases between. Germline V gene sequence: CDR1 SGHDN, CDR2 FVKESK. CDR3 sequence: CASSQNRGTDTQYF. Here the CDR3 DNA reads TGTGCCAGCAGCCAAAACCGGGGAACAGATACGCAGTATTTT.

This clone was observed a handful of times. The V and J genes are TRBV6-1 and TRBJ1-2, with D tentatively TRBD1 (5 bases). Trimming left V 4 bases short and J 2 bases short, with 14 bases between. The CDR3 length is 15 residues. Germline V lookup: CDR1 MNHNS, CDR2 SASEGT. In DNA, the CDR3 is TGTGCCAGCAGTGCCCCGACAGCATTGAACTATGGCTACACCTTC. This translates into CASSAPTALNYGYTF.

The chain carries TRBV11-2 and TRBJ2-1, with D perhaps TRBD1 (6 bases). The CDR3 is 15 amino acids. The V gene's germline CDR1 is SGHAT and CDR2 FQNNGV. V gave up 6 bases and J gave up 2 bases, with 14 bases separating them. The CDR3 bases are TGTGCCAGCAGTTCAGACAGGTTCCCCTACAATGAGCAGTTCTTC. This encodes CASSSDRFPYNEQFF.

This clone was picked up a small number of times. This chain connects TRBV29-1 to TRBJ2-7; D perhaps matches TRBD1 (5 bases). The CDR3 loop spans 13 amino acids. Germline V gives CDR1 SQVTM, CDR2 ANQGSEA. The ends were cut back, 6 bases at V and 7 bases at J, with 19 bases in the middle. The CDR3 reads CSVTDTGFGEQYF. The CDR3 DNA reads as TGCAGCGTGACCGACACAGGTTTCGGGGAGCAGTACTTC.

This clone was observed a handful of times. V is TRBV28 and J is TRBJ1-1; D remains ambiguous. V lost 5 bases and J 5 bases, leaving 12 bases between the germline ends. Germline V gene sequence: CDR1 MDHEN, CDR2 SYDVKM. This CDR3 is built from 13 residues. This CDR3 reads CASSPPGNTEAFF. The DNA of the CDR3 is TGTGCCAGCAGTCCCCCAGGAAATACTGAAGCTTTCTTT. The full variable domain, in which reference TRBV28 and TRBJ1-1 provide the parts outside the CDR3, is DVKVTQSSRYLVKRTGEKVFLECVQDMDHENMFWYRQDPGLGLRLIYFSYDVKMKEKGDIPEGYSVSREKKERFSLILESASTNQTSMYLCASSPPGNTEAFFGQGTRLTVV.

This clone has a handful of counts. The rearrangement uses TRBV12-5 and TRBJ2-3; D is unresolved. The CDR3 has 16 amino acids. Germline assignment: CDR1 LGHNT and CDR2 FRNRAP. The V end lost 4 bases, the J end lost 4 bases, and 18 bases lay between the germline ends. CDR3 coding DNA: TGTGCTAGTGGTTCCACCGGTCCTGCTCGATCAGATACGCAGTATTTT. Translating gives CASGSTGPARSDTQYF.

This clone was observed a handful of times. The rearrangement uses TRBV28 and TRBJ2-1, with 9 bases aligning to TRBD2. Germline V gene data show CDR1 as MDHEN and CDR2 as SYDVKM. The CDR3 is 16 amino acids. After removal of 5 bases from V and 6 bases from J, the junction contained 11 bases not matched to a gene. This CDR3 reads CASSPGLAGLGNEQFF. CDR3 in DNA: TGTGCCAGCAGTCCTGGTCTAGCGGGATTGGGCAATGAGCAGTTCTTC.